Reported below is one T cell receptor beta chain. No antigen is known for it. TCR beta CDR3 regions were amplified from RNA transcripts. Initially, a first-round RT-PCR of the TCR CDR3 employed the HTBI primer set. TCRdb processed the multiplex PCR reads anew with MiXCR; each CDR3 protein has one entry. This sample has roughly 300,000 distinct CDR3 sequences; about 25% occur once, and the top ten carry about a quarter. The sample originates from a study of T cells in Graves' hyperthyroidism and ophthalmopathy. Between the trimmed V and J ends, which lost 3 bases and 1 base, there was a span of 6 bases. Germline CDR1 and CDR2: SGHVS and FQNEAQ. The CDR3 sequence is 13 residues long. The sample of blood was obtained at first hyperthyroidism diagnosis (before any ophthalmopathy symptoms). Cells are PBMCs isolated from roughly 9.3 ml of fresh blood. Study observations and caveats: In the blood, most expanded thyroid clonotypes above 0.001 appeared as well. In validation, the model predicted ophthalmopathy. These predictions came a median about 6.5 months before onset.

The J gene is TRBJ2-5, the V gene TRBV7-8; no clear D. The source material was blood. This clonotype was obtained from a man in his forties with Graves' hyperthyroidism that later progressed to Graves' ophthalmopathy. The CDR3 sequence: CASSLIVQETQYF. DNA for the CDR3: TGTGCCAGCAGCTTGATTGTCCAAGAGACCCAGTACTTC.